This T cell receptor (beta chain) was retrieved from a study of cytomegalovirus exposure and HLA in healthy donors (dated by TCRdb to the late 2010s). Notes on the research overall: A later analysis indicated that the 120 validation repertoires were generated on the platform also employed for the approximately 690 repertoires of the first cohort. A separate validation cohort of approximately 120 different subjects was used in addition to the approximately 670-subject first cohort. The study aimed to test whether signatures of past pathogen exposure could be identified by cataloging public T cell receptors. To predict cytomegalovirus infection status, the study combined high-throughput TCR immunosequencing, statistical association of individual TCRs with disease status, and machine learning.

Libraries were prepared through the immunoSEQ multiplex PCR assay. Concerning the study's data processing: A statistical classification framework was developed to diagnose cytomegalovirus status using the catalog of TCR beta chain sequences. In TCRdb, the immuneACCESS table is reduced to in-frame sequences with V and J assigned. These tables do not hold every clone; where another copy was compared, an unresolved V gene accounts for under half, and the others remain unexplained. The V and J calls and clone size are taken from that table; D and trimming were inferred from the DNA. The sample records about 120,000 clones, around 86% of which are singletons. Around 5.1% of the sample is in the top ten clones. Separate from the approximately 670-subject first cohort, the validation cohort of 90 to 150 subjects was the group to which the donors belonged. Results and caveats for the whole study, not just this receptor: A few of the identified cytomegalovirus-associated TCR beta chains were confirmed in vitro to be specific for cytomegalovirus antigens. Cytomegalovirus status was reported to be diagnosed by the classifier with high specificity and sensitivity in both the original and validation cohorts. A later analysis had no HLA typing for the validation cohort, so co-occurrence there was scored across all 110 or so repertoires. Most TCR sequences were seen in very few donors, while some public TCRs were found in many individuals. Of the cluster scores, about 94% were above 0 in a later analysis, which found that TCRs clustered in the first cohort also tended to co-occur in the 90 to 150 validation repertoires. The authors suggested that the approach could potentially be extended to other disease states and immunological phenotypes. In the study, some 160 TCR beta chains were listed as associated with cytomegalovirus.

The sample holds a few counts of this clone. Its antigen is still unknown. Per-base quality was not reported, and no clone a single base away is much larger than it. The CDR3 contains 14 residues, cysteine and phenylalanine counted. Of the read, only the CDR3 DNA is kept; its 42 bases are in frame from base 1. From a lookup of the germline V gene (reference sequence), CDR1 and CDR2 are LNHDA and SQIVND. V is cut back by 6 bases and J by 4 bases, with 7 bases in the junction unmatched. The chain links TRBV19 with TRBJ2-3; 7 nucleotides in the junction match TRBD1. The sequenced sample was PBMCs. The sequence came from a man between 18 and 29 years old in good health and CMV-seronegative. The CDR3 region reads CASSGQEGADTQYF. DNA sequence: TGTGCCAGTAGCGGACAGGAAGGAGCAGATACGCAGTATTTT.